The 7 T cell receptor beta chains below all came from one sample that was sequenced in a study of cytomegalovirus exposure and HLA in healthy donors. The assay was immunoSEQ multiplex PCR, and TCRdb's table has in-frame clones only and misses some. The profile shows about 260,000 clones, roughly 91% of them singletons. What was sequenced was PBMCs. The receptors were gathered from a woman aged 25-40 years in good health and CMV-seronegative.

CDR3 sequence: CASGSVVGETQYF. In DNA, the CDR3 is TGTGCTAGTGGTTCGGTGGTCGGGGAGACCCAGTACTTC. The chain links TRBV12-5 to TRBJ2-5; D gene uncertain. The germline V gene encodes CDR1 LGHNT and CDR2 FRNRAP. The length of the CDR3 is 13 residues. Deletions cut 4 bases from V and 5 bases from J, with 11 bases between. The full variable domain, with the rest looked up from reference TRBV12-5 and TRBJ2-5, is DARVTQTPRHKVTEMGQEVTMRCQPILGHNTVFWYRQTMMQGLELLAYFRNRAPLDDSGMPKDRFSAEMPDATLATLKIQPSEPRDSAVYFCASGSVVGETQYFGPGTRLLVL.

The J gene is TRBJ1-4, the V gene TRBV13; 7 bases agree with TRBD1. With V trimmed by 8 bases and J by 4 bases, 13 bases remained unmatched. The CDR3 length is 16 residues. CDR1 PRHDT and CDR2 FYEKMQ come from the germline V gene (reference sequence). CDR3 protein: CASGDRALMGNEKLFF. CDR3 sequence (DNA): TGTGCCAGCGGCGACAGGGCCCTTATGGGTAATGAAAAACTGTTTTTT.

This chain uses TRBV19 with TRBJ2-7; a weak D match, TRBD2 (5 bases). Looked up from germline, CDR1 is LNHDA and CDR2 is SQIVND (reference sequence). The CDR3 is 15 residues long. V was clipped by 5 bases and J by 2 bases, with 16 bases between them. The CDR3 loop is CASSVTRAHAYEQYF. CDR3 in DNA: TGTGCCAGTAGTGTAACTAGGGCCCACGCCTACGAGCAGTACTTC.

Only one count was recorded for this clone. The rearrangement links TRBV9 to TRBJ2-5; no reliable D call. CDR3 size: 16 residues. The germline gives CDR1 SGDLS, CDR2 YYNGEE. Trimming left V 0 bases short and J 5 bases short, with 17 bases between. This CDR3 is CASSVDGVGQFETQYF. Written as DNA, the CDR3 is TGTGCCAGCAGCGTAGATGGGGTCGGTCAATTCGAGACCCAGTACTTC.

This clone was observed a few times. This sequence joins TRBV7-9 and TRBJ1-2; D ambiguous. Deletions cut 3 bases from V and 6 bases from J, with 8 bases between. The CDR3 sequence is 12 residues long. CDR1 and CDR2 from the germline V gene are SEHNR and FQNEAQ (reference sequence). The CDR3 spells CASSLAEDGYTF. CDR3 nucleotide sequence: TGTGCCAGCAGCTTGGCGGAGGATGGCTACACCTTC.

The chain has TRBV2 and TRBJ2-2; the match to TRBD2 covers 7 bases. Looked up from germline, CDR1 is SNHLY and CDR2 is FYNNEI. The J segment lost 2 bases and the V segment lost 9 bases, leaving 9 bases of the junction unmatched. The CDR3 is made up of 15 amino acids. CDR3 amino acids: CASERLADNTGELFF. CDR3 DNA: TGTGCCAGTGAGCGACTAGCAGATAACACCGGGGAGCTGTTTTTT.

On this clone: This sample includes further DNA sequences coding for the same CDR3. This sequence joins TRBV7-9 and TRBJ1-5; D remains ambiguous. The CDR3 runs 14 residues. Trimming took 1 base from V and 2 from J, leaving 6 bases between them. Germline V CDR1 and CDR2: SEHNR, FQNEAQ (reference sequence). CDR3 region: CASSLVGGNQPQHF. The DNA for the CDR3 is TGTGCCAGCAGCTTAGTCGGGGGCAATCAGCCCCAGCATTTT.